This T cell receptor (beta chain) was identified during a study of cytomegalovirus exposure and HLA in healthy donors. PCR involved 60 Vbeta and 13 Jbeta primers. Method: immunoSEQ multiplex PCR; TCRdb's copy keeps in-frame clones and lacks some. The sample shows tens of thousands of clones, about 80% of them seen only once. This CDR3 region has 17 residues. Overall study results and limits: Earlier results showed most TCR beta V segments being productive about 90% or about 30% of the time. Researchers had no immune exposure information except CMV serostatus available. After further analysis at a later stage, around 17,000 TCR beta sequences were associated with HLA alleles at 0.05 false discovery rate. In vitro work confirmed that a few CMV-associated chains recognize CMV antigens.

On this clone: As yet, its antigen is unknown.

The sample taken for sequencing was PBMCs. The chain couples TRBV21-1 to TRBJ1-5; TRBD1, as called in the table, went unchecked against the DNA. TRBV21-1 is described as a pseudogene. The sequence came from a human donor in good health. The CDR3: CASSSMHYRGSNQPQHF. The CDR3 DNA sequence: TGTGCCAGCAGCTCAATGCATTACAGGGGGAGCAATCAGCCCCAGCATTTT.